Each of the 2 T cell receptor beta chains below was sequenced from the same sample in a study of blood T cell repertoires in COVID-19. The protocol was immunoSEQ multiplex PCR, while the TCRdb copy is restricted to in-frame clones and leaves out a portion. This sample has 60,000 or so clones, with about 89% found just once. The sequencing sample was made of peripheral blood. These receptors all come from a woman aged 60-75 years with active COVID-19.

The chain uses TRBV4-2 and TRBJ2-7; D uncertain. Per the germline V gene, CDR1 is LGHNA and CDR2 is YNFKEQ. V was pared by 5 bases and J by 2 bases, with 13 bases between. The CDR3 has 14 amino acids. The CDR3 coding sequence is TGTGCCAGCAGCGTGGAGCTAGGCCCCTACGAGCAGTACTTC. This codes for CASSVELGPYEQYF.

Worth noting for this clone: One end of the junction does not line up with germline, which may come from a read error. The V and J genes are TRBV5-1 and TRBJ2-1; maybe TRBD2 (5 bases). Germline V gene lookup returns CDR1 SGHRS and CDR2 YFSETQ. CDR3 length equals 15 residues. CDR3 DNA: TGCGCCAGCCGCTTCGGAGGCCTAAAATACAATGAGCAGTTCTTC. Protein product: CASRFGGLKYNEQFF.